The 30 T cell receptor beta chains presented below share a single source sample, sequenced in a study of T cell repertoires in cytomegalovirus infection. These receptors have no known antigen. TCRdb re-called the reads through MiXCR, storing one row per CDR3 protein. This sample has approximately 990,000 distinct CDR3 sequences, with around a third found just once. Sequencing was performed on cultured CD8+ T cells from PBMCs, taken from culture after CMV antigen stimulation. The receptors shown here come from a human donor in good health (CMV status not recorded). Some clones in this sample may be carry-over from other donors' samples.

Note on this clonotype: The junction departs from germline at one end; a sequencing error may be responsible. This chain links TRBV27 with TRBJ2-3, with 12 nucleotides matching TRBD1. Germline V gene lookup returns CDR1 MNHEY and CDR2 SMNVEV (reference sequence). The length of the CDR3 is 17 residues. The CDR3: CAGSSGTGGPSTDTQYF. DNA of the CDR3: TGTGCCGGCAGTTCAGGGACAGGGGGCCCTAGCACAGATACGCAGTATTTT.

This clonotype was observed at least ten times. The chain uses TRBV7-2 and TRBJ1-4; 9 bases agree with TRBD1. Germline lookup yields CDR1 SGHTA and CDR2 FQGNSA. V shed 5 bases and J 8 bases; nucleotides not matched to a gene: 6. This CDR3 is built from 14 residues. CDR3 sequence (DNA): TGTGCCAGCAGCCAGGACAGGGGCGGGGAAAAACTGTTTTTT. Translating gives CASSQDRGGEKLFF.

In its sample, this clonotype was seen a few times. The rearrangement joins TRBV29-1 to TRBJ1-2, with TRBD1 matching over 8 bases. The CDR3 extends over 14 amino acids. From germline, CDR1 is SQVTM and CDR2 ANQGSEA. Trimming cost V 5 bases and J 2 bases; bases outside gene matches: 7. The CDR3 is CSVYLRQGNYGYTF. The CDR3 DNA follows: TGCAGCGTTTACCTCCGACAGGGGAACTATGGCTACACCTTC.

J is TRBJ2-7 and V is TRBV7-9; 7 nucleotides align to TRBD2. Germline loops: CDR1 SEHNR, CDR2 FQNEAQ (reference sequence). This CDR3 spans 14 amino acids. V trimming: 5 bases; J trimming: 2 bases; junction bases outside the gene matches: 6. CDR3 in amino acids: CASSNGTNPYEQYF. The DNA for the CDR3 is TGTGCCAGCAGCAACGGGACTAACCCCTACGAGCAGTACTTC.

The table lists this clonotype with a few counts. The chain recombines TRBV5-5 with TRBJ2-1; 8 nucleotides agree with TRBD2. The V segment lost 0 bases and the J segment 7 bases; nucleotides outside the gene matches: 9. Germline-derived CDR1 and CDR2 are SGHKS and YYEKEE (reference sequence). CDR3 length: 16 residues. In nucleotides, the CDR3 is TGTGCCAGCAGCTTGGAGATTGCGGGGGGATGGAATGAGCAGTTCTTC. Translation gives CASSLEIAGGWNEQFF.

For this clonotype: One end of the junction fails to match germline, which may point to a read error. The chain carries TRBV29-1 and TRBJ1-2, with unresolved D. The CDR3 is 12 residues long. Per the germline V gene, CDR1 is SQVTM and CDR2 is ANQGSEA. The CDR3 protein is CSVEDRYYGYTF. The CDR3, as DNA: TGCAGCGTCGAAGACCGATACTATGGCTACACCTTC.

V usage is TRBV29-1 and J usage is TRBJ1-2; weak D call: TRBD1 (5 bases). CDR3 length: 11 residues. Trimming left V 7 bases short and J 4 bases short, with 10 bases between. The germline V gene has CDR1 SQVTM and CDR2 ANQGSEA. This CDR3 reads CSGWDGYGYTF. CDR3 DNA: TGCAGCGGTTGGGACGGCTATGGCTACACCTTC.

The V and J genes are TRBV7-9 and TRBJ1-3, with D perhaps matching TRBD1 (6 bases). In germline, CDR1 is SEHNR, CDR2 FQNEAQ (reference sequence). V lost 4 bases to trimming and J lost 0 bases, with 13 bases between them. The CDR3 covers 16 residues. For the CDR3, the DNA is TGTGCCAGCAGCTCCCGGACAGTGAGCTCTGGAAACACCATATATTTT. It yields the protein CASSSRTVSSGNTIYF.

This clonotype was counted ten times or more. The genes are TRBV12-3 or TRBV12-4 and TRBJ1-3; D possibly corresponds to TRBD1 (5 bases). CDR3 length equals 15 residues. V was pared by 1 base and J by 0 bases, with 7 bases between. CDR3 residues: CASSLGDYSGNTIYF. For the CDR3, the DNA is TGTGCCAGCAGTTTAGGGGACTACTCTGGAAACACCATATATTTT.

This clonotype was observed many times. V usage is TRBV6-1 and J usage is TRBJ2-1, with TRBD2 identical over 9 bases. Trimming removed 4 bases from V and 7 bases from J; junction bases left unmatched: 8. Germline V lookup: CDR1 MNHNS, CDR2 SASEGT. The CDR3 consists of 15 residues. CDR3 loop: CASSALAGKGNEQFF. CDR3 nucleotides: TGTGCCAGCAGTGCCCTAGCGGGGAAAGGGAATGAGCAGTTCTTC.

This chain uses TRBV4-1 with TRBJ2-3, with 9 bases identical to TRBD1. The trim removed 1 base at V and 7 bases at J, leaving 12 bases unmatched. CDR3 length: 17 residues. The germline V gene encodes CDR1 MGHRA and CDR2 YSYEKL. CDR3 sequence (DNA): TGCGCCAGCAGCCAAGGGGGGCCGGGACAGGGTATATATACGCAGTATTTT. Translated: CASSQGGPGQGIYTQYF.

Comment on this clonotype: One junction end disagrees with the germline gene, perhaps due to a read error. V and J are TRBV7-2 and TRBJ1-5, with D perhaps matching TRBD1 (6 bases). CDR1 and CDR2 from the germline V gene are SGHTA and FQGNSA. The CDR3 is 14 residues long. The CDR3 DNA sequence: TGTGCCGGCAGCTTAGCAGGGGTCAATCAGCCCCAGCATTTT. Protein sequence: CAGSLAGVNQPQHF.

To note about this clonotype: A read error may account for a junction end that differs from germline. CDR3 bases: TGTCCCAGCAGCCCCCCGGGACAGGGAAATGAAAAACTGTTTTTT. The encoded protein is CPSSPPGQGNEKLFF. V usage is TRBV7-4 and J usage is TRBJ1-4; TRBD1 aligns across 9 bases. Germline values: CDR1 SGHVT, CDR2 SQSDAQ. The CDR3 extends over 15 amino acids.

This clonotype was counted between two and nine times. This rearrangement joins TRBV11-3 to TRBJ2-5, with TRBD1 matching 9 bases. This CDR3 contains 15 residues. V dropped 4 bases and J dropped 4; count of bases not matched to a gene: 7. From germline, CDR1 is SGHNT and CDR2 YENEEA. CDR3 nucleotide sequence: TGTGCCAGCAGCTCCCGACAGGGGGATACAGAGACCCAGTACTTC. Protein sequence: CASSSRQGDTETQYF.

The chain carries TRBV7-9 and TRBJ1-2, with TRBD1 matching 7 bases. The germline V gene has CDR1 SEHNR and CDR2 FQNEAQ (reference sequence). V lost 3 bases and J lost 6; bases outside the gene matches: 10. CDR3 length: 15 amino acids. DNA of the CDR3: TGTGCCAGCAGCTTTGACTGGGACAGACTTAATGGCTACACCTTC. Translation gives CASSFDWDRLNGYTF.

This chain joins TRBV5-1 and TRBJ2-4, with TRBD1 identical over 8 bases. V shed 3 bases, J shed 2 bases, and the junction held 7 bases outside the gene matches. CDR1 is SGHRS and CDR2 is YFSETQ in the germline V gene. The CDR3 loop spans 16 amino acids. CDR3 in DNA: TGCGCCAGCAGCTCGAACGACAGGGGACCCAAAAACATTCAGTACTTC. Encoded protein: CASSSNDRGPKNIQYF.

This clonotype was observed a few times. This chain links TRBV24-1 with TRBJ1-5; 8 bases are shared with TRBD1. V lost 3 bases, J lost 0 bases, and 6 bases stayed unmatched. This CDR3 region has 17 residues. Germline V gene lookup returns CDR1 KGHDR and CDR2 SFDVKD. This CDR3 is CATSDGDRMNSNQPQHF. The CDR3 DNA reads as TGTGCCACCAGTGATGGGGACAGGATGAATAGCAATCAGCCCCAGCATTTT.

This clonotype was observed a handful of times. This rearrangement joins TRBV6-5 to TRBJ1-1, with D possibly being TRBD1 (5 bases). The V end was cut by 0 bases, the J end by 7 bases, with 21 bases between. The CDR3 runs 17 residues. Germline V gene lookup returns CDR1 MNHEY and CDR2 SVGAGI. The CDR3 sequence is CASSYSLGPELRFEAFF. CDR3 nucleotide sequence: TGTGCCAGCAGTTACTCCCTGGGACCAGAACTCCGTTTTGAAGCTTTCTTT.

Points on this clonotype: The junction departs from the called germline gene at one end, perhaps through a read error. The gene calls are TRBV6-6 and TRBJ2-5; perhaps D is TRBD1 or TRBD2 (5 bases each). CDR3 length: 14 residues. Per germline, CDR1 MNHNY and CDR2 SVGAGI (reference sequence). The CDR3 protein is CARSYEGRSETQYF. CDR3 nucleotides: TGTGCCAGAAGTTACGAGGGGCGCTCAGAGACCCAGTACTTC.

As for this clonotype: One end of the junction varies from germline; a read error may be responsible. V and J are TRBV7-6 and TRBJ2-3; D unclear. This CDR3 contains 13 residues. The germline V gene has CDR1 SGHVS and CDR2 FNYEAQ. The CDR3 DNA follows: TGTGCTAGCAGCTTAGTACGCTCAGATACGCAGTATTTT. Translating it yields CASSLVRSDTQYF.

Note on this clonotype: One end of the junction is discordant with germline, which a read error may explain. The chain joins TRBV12-3 or TRBV12-4 to TRBJ1-1; unclear D gene. This CDR3 is 13 amino acids long. Written as DNA, the CDR3 is TGTGCCAACAGTTTATGGGCGAACACTGAAGCTTTCTTT. Amino acids: CANSLWANTEAFF.

This clonotype has ten or more counts. This chain connects TRBV7-9 to TRBJ2-5; D not resolved. Trimming left V 5 bases short and J 2 bases short, with 9 bases between. Per the germline V gene, CDR1 is SEHNR and CDR2 is FQNEAQ (reference sequence). The CDR3 is made up of 13 amino acids. Here the CDR3 DNA reads TGTGCCAGCAGCCCCCGATATCAAGAGACCCAGTACTTC. Residues: CASSPRYQETQYF.

The table lists this clonotype with a few counts. The rearrangement links TRBV7-6 to TRBJ2-7; 7 bases align to TRBD2. Germline assignment: CDR1 SGHVS and CDR2 FNYEAQ. The CDR3 sequence is 13 residues long. Trimming removed 5 bases from V and 3 bases from J; junction bases left unmatched: 4. CDR3: CASSPTSVYEQYV. The CDR3 nucleotides read TGTGCCAGCAGCCCCACTAGCGTCTACGAGCAGTACGTC.

The chain employs TRBV6-1 and TRBJ1-1; TRBD1 matches 7 bases. The ends lost 6 bases at V and 3 bases at J; junction bases unmatched: 16. CDR3 length: 17 residues. The germline gives CDR1 MNHNS, CDR2 SASEGT. Written as DNA, the CDR3 is TGTGCCAGCAGGGTATCTACAGGGGTAGGGCGGTACACTGAAGCTTTCTTT. It codes for CASRVSTGVGRYTEAFF.

This clonotype occurred many times. Here the CDR3 reads CASSFGEKLFF. CDR3 bases: TGTGCCAGCAGTTTCGGTGAAAAACTGTTTTTT. V is TRBV12-3 or TRBV12-4 and J is TRBJ1-4; D ambiguous. The CDR3 sequence is 11 residues long. The V end lost 3 bases, the J end lost 7 bases, and 3 bases lay between the germline ends.

J is TRBJ2-6 and V is TRBV7-9, with TRBD1 matching over 7 bases. CDR1 SEHNR and CDR2 FQNEAQ come from the germline V gene (reference sequence). This CDR3 is built from 17 residues. The V segment lost 6 bases and the J segment 7 bases; nucleotides outside the gene matches: 15. This CDR3 is CASSQREGGLRANVLTF. The CDR3 DNA sequence: TGTGCCAGCAGTCAAAGGGAAGGGGGCCTGCGAGCCAACGTCCTGACTTTC. Drawing the rest from reference TRBV7-9 and TRBJ2-6, the complete variable domain is DTGVSQNPRHKITKRGQNVTFRCDPISEHNRLYWYRQTLGQGPEFLTYFQNEAQLEKSRLLSDRFSAERPKGSFSTLEIQRTEQGDSAMYLCASSQREGGLRANVLTFGAGSRLTVL.

This clonotype was detected ten times or more. J is TRBJ2-5 and V is TRBV7-9; D gene ambiguous. Trimming took off 3 bases at V and 0 bases at J, with 8 bases between the two ends. The CDR3 contains 14 residues. CDR1 and CDR2 (germline): SEHNR, FQNEAQ (reference sequence). DNA for the CDR3: TGTGCCAGCAGCTTTGCCGCGTACCAAGAGACCCAGTACTTC. Amino acids: CASSFAAYQETQYF. Filled out from reference TRBV7-9 and TRBJ2-5, the complete variable domain reads DTGVSQNPRHKITKRGQNVTFRCDPISEHNRLYWYRQTLGQGPEFLTYFQNEAQLEKSRLLSDRFSAERPKGSFSTLEIQRTEQGDSAMYLCASSFAAYQETQYFGPGTRLLVL.

V usage is TRBV12-3 or TRBV12-4 and J usage is TRBJ1-2; no firm D call. The germline V and J ends were trimmed by 5 bases and 0 bases, with 13 bases remaining between them. This CDR3 has 15 amino acids. This CDR3 reads CASSPPEPSNYGYTF. The CDR3, as DNA: TGTGCCAGCAGTCCCCCCGAGCCCTCTAACTATGGCTACACCTTC.

The chain carries TRBV15 and TRBJ2-2; 8 positions match TRBD1. CDR3 length: 18 amino acids. Germline trimming cut 0 bases from V and 0 bases from J; bases unmatched to any gene: 6. Germline CDR1 LNHNV, CDR2 YYDKDF (reference sequence). The CDR3 protein is CATSREWPGGPNTGELFF. DNA for the CDR3: TGTGCCACCAGCAGAGAGTGGCCAGGGGGCCCGAACACCGGGGAGCTGTTTTTT. Variable domain in full (rest from reference TRBV15 and TRBJ2-2): DAMVIQNPRYQVTQFGKPVTLSCSQTLNHNVMYWYQQKSSQAPKLLFHYYDKDFNNEADTPDNFQSRRPNTSFCFLDIRSPGLGDTAMYLCATSREWPGGPNTGELFFGEGSRLTVL.

In its sample, this clonotype was seen many times. The chain employs TRBV7-9 and TRBJ1-5; D is perhaps TRBD1 (5 bases). The CDR3 covers 14 residues. Germline V lookup: CDR1 SEHNR, CDR2 FQNEAQ (reference sequence). V was clipped by 2 bases and J by 3 bases, with 8 bases between them. The CDR3: CASSLPGFNQPQHF. DNA for the CDR3: TGTGCCAGCAGCTTACCAGGGTTCAATCAGCCCCAGCATTTT.